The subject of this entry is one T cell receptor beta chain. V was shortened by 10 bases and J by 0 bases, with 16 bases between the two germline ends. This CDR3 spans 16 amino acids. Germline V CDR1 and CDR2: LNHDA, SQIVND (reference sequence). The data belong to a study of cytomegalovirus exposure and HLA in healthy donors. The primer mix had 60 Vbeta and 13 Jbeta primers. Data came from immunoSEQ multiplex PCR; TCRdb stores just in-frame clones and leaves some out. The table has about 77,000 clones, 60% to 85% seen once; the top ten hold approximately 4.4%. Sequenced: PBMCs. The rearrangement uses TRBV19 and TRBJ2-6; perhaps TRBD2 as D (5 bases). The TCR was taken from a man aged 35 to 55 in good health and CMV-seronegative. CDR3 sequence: CATTFSGSSGANVLTF. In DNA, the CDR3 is TGTGCCACCACCTTTTCGGGGAGCTCTGGGGCCAACGTCCTGACTTTC.